Sequencing of this TCR beta chain was carried out in a study of cytomegalovirus exposure and HLA in healthy donors. The CDR3 sequence is 20 residues long. V lost 0 bases to trimming and J lost 5 bases, with 28 bases between them. CDR1 and CDR2 (germline): LGHNA, YSLEER. TCRdb's table, derived via immunoSEQ multiplex PCR, lists solely in-frame clones and lacks some. The repertoire has tens of thousands of clones, approximately 94% of them found once; the top ten carry about 0.6%. General study points: Some public TCRs appeared in many individuals, while most sequences were rare. The study listed around 150 cytomegalovirus-associated TCR beta chains. According to a later analysis, TCR clusters from the first cohort tended to co-occur in the 90 to 150 validation repertoires.

Comments on this clone: The antigen remains unidentified.

Sequenced material: PBMCs. The rearrangement links TRBV4-3 to TRBJ1-1, with D unclear. The TCR originated in a woman aged 18-29 years in good health and CMV-seronegative. In nucleotides, the CDR3 is TGCGCCAGCAGCCAAGAAGTAGCGAACCCGTCTTTTAGTATAGGGACTGAAGCTTTCTTT. Translated: CASSQEVANPSFSIGTEAFF.